Listed below are T cell receptor beta chains from one sample, sequenced in a study of blood T cell repertoires in COVID-19. The table came from immunoSEQ multiplex PCR; TCRdb's copy has only in-frame clones and leaves some out. The data hold roughly 250,000 clones, with about 89% observed a single time. The sequencing input was peripheral blood. Receptors were obtained from a man aged 25 to 45 with acute or convalescent COVID-19. Each CDR3 is given with its conserved first and last residue. The order of the fields is CDR3 protein, CDR3 DNA, D gene, clone size, V gene, J gene. A D gene is named only where the DNA matches it firmly. Some rows mark clone size as missing; the rest say once, few, many or name a class of expanded clone.

CDR3aa: CASSLFLISGEQPQHF
CDR3nt: TGTGCCAGCAGTTTATTTTTAATCTCGGGGGAGCAGCCCCAGCATTTT
d_gene: .
abundance: .
v_gene: TRBV27
j_gene: TRBJ1-5

CDR3aa: CAWSGQWGAGELFF
CDR3nt: TGTGCCTGGAGTGGACAATGGGGGGCCGGGGAGCTGTTTTTT
d_gene: .
abundance: .
v_gene: TRBV30
j_gene: TRBJ2-2

CDR3aa: CASSPSRDEQFF
CDR3nt: TGTGCCAGCTCACCAAGCCGCGATGAGCAGTTCTTC
d_gene: .
abundance: .
v_gene: TRBV18
j_gene: TRBJ2-1

CDR3aa: CASSRGTPADTQYF
CDR3nt: TGTGCCAGCAGCCGTGGGACTCCCGCCGATACGCAGTATTTT
d_gene: .
abundance: .
v_gene: TRBV11-2
j_gene: TRBJ2-3

CDR3aa: CAWSVQVDTIYF
CDR3nt: TGTGCCTGGAGTGTACAGGTGGACACCATATATTTT
d_gene: .
abundance: .
v_gene: TRBV30
j_gene: TRBJ1-3

CDR3aa: CASPSPRGVLLGTDTQYF
CDR3nt: TGTGCCAGCCCATCCCCCCGGGGGGTACTACTCGGCACAGATACGCAGTATTTT
d_gene: TRBD2
abundance: .
v_gene: TRBV18
j_gene: TRBJ2-3

CDR3aa: CASSRGSNQPQHF
CDR3nt: TGTGCCAGCAGCAGGGGGTCGAATCAGCCCCAGCATTTT
d_gene: TRBD1
abundance: few
v_gene: TRBV6-6
j_gene: TRBJ1-5

CDR3aa: CASGGHLTGVDQPQHF
CDR3nt: TGTGCCAGCGGGGGGCATCTCACAGGGGTGGATCAGCCCCAGCATTTT
d_gene: TRBD1
abundance: .
v_gene: TRBV2
j_gene: TRBJ1-5

CDR3aa: CASSISRGSTEAFF
CDR3nt: TGTGCCAGTAGTATAAGTCGAGGTAGCACTGAAGCTTTCTTT
d_gene: .
abundance: .
v_gene: TRBV19
j_gene: TRBJ1-1

CDR3aa: CASVGQGRFQPQHF
CDR3nt: TGTGCCAGCGTCGGACAGGGCCGGTTTCAGCCCCAGCATTTT
d_gene: TRBD1
abundance: .
v_gene: TRBV2
j_gene: TRBJ1-5

CDR3aa: CASSPLLDTQYF
CDR3nt: TGTGCCAGCAGCCCTCTTCTAGATACGCAGTATTTT
d_gene: .
abundance: .
v_gene: TRBV9
j_gene: TRBJ2-3

CDR3aa: CASSLVASGKGEQFF
CDR3nt: TGTGCCAGCAGCTTAGTGGCTAGCGGGAAAGGTGAGCAGTTCTTC
d_gene: TRBD2
abundance: .
v_gene: TRBV7-9
j_gene: TRBJ2-1

CDR3aa: CASSHAHGNEQFF
CDR3nt: TGTGCCAGCAGTCACGCTCACGGCAATGAGCAGTTCTTC
d_gene: .
abundance: once
v_gene: TRBV28
j_gene: TRBJ2-1

CDR3aa: CASSSRSGSDSPLHF
CDR3nt: TGCGCCAGCAGCTCCCGGTCGGGGAGCGATTCACCCCTCCACTTT
d_gene: .
abundance: .
v_gene: TRBV5-1
j_gene: TRBJ1-6

CDR3aa: CASSQTQVTDSPLHF
CDR3nt: TGTGCCAGCTCACAGACACAGGTGACGGATTCACCCCTCCACTTT
d_gene: .
abundance: .
v_gene: TRBV18
j_gene: TRBJ1-6

CDR3aa: CASRGQGAGQPQHF
CDR3nt: TGTGCCAGCAGGGGACAGGGGGCGGGACAGCCCCAGCATTTT
d_gene: TRBD1
abundance: .
v_gene: TRBV28
j_gene: TRBJ1-5